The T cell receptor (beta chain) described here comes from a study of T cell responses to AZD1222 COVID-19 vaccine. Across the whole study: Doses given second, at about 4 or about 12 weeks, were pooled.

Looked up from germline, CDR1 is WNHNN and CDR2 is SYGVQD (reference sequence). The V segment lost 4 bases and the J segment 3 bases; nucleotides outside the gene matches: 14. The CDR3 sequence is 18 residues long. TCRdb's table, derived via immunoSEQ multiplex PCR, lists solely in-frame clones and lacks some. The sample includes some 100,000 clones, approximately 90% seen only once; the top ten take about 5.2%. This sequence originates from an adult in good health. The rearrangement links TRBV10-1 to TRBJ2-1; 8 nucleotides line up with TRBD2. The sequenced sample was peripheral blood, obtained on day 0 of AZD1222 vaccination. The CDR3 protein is CASSGTFSERGRYNEQFF. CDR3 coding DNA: TGCGCCAGCAGTGGAACTTTTTCGGAGCGGGGGCGCTACAATGAGCAGTTCTTC.